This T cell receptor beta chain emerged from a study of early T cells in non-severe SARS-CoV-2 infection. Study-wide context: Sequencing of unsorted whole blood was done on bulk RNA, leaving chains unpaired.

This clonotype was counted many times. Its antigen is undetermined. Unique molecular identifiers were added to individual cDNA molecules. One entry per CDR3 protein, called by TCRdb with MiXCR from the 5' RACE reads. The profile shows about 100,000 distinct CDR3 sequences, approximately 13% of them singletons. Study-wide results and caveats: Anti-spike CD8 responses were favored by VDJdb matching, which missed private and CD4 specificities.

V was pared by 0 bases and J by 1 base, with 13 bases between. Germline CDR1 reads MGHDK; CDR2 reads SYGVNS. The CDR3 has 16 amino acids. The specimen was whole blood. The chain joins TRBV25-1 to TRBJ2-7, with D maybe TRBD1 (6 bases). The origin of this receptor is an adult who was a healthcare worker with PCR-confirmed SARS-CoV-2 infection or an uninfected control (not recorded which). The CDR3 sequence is CASSEYRAGVSYEQYF. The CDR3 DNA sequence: TGTGCCAGCAGTGAATATCGGGCAGGGGTTTCCTACGAGCAGTACTTC.